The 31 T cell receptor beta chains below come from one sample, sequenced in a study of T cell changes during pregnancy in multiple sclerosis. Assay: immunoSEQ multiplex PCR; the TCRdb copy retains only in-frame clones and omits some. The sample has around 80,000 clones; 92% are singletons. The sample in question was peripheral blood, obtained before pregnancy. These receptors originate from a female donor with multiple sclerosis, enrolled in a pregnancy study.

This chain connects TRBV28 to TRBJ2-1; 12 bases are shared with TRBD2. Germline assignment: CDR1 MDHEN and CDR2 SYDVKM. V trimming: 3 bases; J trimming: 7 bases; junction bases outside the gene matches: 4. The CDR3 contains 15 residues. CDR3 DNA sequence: TGTGCCAGCAGTTTCGGTCTAGCGGGAGGGAATGAGCAGTTCTTC. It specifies CASSFGLAGGNEQFF.

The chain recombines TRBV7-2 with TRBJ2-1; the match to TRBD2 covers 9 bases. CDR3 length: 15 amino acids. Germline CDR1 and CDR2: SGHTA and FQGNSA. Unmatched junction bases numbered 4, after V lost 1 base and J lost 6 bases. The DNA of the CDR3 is TGTGCCAGCAGCTTAGGAGGAGCGGGAGGCAATGAGCAGTTCTTC. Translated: CASSLGGAGGNEQFF.

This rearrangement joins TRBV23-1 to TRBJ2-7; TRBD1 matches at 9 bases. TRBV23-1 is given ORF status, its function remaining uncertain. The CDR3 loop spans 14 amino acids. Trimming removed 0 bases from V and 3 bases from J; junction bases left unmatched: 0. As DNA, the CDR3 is TGCGCCAGCAGTCAATCGGGACAGGGCTACGAGCAGTACTTC. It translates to CASSQSGQGYEQYF.

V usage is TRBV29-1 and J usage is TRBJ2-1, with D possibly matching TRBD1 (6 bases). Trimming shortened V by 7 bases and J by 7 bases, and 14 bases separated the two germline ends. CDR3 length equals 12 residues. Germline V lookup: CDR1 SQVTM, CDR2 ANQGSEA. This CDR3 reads CSGNRVENEQFF. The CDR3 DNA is TGCAGCGGTAACAGGGTAGAAAATGAGCAGTTCTTC.

The CDR3 DNA reads TGCGCCAGCAGCGCCCAGCGACTAGCCTTCAATGAGCAGTTCTTC. Encoded protein: CASSAQRLAFNEQFF. The chain combines TRBV4-1 with TRBJ2-1, with TRBD2 matching over 7 bases. This CDR3 is 15 amino acids long. V trimming: 5 bases; J trimming: 6 bases; junction bases outside the gene matches: 10. Looked up from germline, CDR1 is MGHRA and CDR2 is YSYEKL.

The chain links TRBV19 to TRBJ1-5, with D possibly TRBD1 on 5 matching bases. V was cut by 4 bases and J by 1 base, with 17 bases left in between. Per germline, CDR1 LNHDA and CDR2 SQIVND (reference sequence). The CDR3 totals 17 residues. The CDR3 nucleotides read TGTGCCAGTAGTACGAACCCGCCGGGGGGAAGCAATCAGCCCCAGCATTTT. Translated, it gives CASSTNPPGGSNQPQHF.

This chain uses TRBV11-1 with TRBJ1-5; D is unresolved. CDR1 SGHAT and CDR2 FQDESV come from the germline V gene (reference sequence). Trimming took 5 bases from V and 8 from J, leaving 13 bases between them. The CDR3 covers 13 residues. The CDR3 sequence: CASSREPREPQHF. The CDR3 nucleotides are TGTGCCAGCAGCCGGGAGCCGAGGGAGCCCCAGCATTTT.

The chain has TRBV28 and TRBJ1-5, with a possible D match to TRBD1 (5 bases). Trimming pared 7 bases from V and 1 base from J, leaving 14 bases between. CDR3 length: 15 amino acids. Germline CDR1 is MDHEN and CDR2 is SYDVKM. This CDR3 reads CASTRGGLSNQPQHF. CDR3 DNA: TGTGCCAGCACTCGGGGGGGGTTAAGCAATCAGCCCCAGCATTTT.

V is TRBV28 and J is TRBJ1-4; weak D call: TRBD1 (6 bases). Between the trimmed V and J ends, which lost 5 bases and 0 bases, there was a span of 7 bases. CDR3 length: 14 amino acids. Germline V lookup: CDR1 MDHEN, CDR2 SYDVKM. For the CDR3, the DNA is TGTGCCAGCAGTGAGGGGGCAACTAATGAAAAACTGTTTTTT. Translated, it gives CASSEGATNEKLFF.

The chain's CDR3 is CASSVGTPREQYF. The CDR3, as DNA: TGTGCCAGCAGCGTTGGGACTCCGCGCGAGCAGTACTTC. The chain joins TRBV25-1 to TRBJ2-7, with D maybe TRBD2 (6 bases). The CDR3 extends over 13 amino acids. Deletions cut 6 bases from V and 6 bases from J, with 15 bases between. Germline-derived CDR1 and CDR2 are MGHDK and SYGVNS.

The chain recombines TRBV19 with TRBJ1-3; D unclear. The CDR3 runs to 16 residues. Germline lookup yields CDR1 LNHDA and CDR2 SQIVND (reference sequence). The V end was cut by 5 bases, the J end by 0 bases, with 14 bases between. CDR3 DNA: TGTGCCAGTAGTCCTCTAGCCTTGTCCTCTGGAAACACCATATATTTT. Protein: CASSPLALSSGNTIYF.

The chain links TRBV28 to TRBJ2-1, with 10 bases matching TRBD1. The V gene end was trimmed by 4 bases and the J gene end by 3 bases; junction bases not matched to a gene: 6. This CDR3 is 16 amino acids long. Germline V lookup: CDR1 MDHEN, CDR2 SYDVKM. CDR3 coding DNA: TGTGCCAGCAGTTCCCCCAGGGACAGGGGCTACAATGAGCAGTTCTTC. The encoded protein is CASSSPRDRGYNEQFF.

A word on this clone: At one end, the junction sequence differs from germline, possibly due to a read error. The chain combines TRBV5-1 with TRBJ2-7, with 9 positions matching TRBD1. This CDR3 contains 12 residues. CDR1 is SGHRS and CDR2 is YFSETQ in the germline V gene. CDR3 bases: TGCGCCAGCAGCAGTACAGGGGGCGGGGGATCCTTC. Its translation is CASSSTGGGGSF.

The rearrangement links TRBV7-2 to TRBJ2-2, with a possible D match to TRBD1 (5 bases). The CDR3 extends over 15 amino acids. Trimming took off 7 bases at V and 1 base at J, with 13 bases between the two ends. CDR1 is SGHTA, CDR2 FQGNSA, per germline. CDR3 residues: CASTQGALNTGELFF. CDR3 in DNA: TGTGCCAGCACCCAGGGTGCGCTGAACACCGGGGAGCTGTTTTTT.

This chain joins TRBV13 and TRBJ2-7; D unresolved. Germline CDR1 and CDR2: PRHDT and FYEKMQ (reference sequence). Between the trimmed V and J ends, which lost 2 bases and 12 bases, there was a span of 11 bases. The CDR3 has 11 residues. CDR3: CASSLTGDLYF. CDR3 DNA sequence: TGTGCCAGCAGCTTAACCGGAGACCTGTACTTC.

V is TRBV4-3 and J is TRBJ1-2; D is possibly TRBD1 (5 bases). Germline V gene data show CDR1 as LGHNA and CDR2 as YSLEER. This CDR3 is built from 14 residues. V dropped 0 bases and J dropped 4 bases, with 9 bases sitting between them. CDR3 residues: CASSQDLQGYGYTF. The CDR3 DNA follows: TGCGCCAGCAGCCAAGATCTCCAGGGCTATGGCTACACCTTC.

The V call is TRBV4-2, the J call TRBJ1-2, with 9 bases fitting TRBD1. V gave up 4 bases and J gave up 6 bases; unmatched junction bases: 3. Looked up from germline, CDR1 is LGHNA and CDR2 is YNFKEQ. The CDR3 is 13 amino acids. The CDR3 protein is CASSPGQGDGYTF. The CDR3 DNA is TGTGCCAGCAGCCCGGGACAGGGAGATGGCTACACCTTC.

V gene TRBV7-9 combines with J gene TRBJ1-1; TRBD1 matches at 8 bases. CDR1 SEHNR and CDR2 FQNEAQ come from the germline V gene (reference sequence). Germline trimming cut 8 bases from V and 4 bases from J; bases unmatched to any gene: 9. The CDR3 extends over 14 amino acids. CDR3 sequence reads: CASLMTGDGTEAFF. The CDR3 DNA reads TGTGCCAGCCTAATGACAGGGGACGGCACTGAAGCTTTCTTT.

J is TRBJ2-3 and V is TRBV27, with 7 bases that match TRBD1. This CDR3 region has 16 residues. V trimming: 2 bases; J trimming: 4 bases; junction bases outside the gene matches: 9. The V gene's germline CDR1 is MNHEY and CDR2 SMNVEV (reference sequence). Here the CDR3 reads CASSLIGGEGPDTQYF. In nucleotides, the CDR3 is TGTGCCAGCAGTTTAATAGGGGGCGAAGGGCCAGATACGCAGTATTTT.

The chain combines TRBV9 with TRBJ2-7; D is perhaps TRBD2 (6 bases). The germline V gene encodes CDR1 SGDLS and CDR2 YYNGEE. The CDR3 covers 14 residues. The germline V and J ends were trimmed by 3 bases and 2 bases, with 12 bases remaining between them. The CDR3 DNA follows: TGTGCCAGCAGCGGATCGGGAGTGGCCTACGAGCAGTACTTC. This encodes CASSGSGVAYEQYF.

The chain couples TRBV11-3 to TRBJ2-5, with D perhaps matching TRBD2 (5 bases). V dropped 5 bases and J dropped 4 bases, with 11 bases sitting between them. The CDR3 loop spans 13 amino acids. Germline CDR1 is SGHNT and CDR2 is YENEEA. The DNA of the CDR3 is TGTGCCAGCAGCAGAGGGTATGCAGAGACCCAGTACTTC. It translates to CASSRGYAETQYF.

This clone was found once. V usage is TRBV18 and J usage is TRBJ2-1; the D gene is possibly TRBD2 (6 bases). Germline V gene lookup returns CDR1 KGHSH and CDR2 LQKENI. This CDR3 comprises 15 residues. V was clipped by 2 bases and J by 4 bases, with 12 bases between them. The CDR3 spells CASSPSAGLYNEQFF. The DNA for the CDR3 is TGTGCCAGCTCACCATCGGCGGGACTTTACAATGAGCAGTTCTTC.

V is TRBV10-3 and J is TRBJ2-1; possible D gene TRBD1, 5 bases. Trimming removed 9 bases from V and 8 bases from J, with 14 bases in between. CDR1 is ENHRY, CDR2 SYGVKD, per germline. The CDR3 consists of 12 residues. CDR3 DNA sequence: TGTGCCATGGCACAGGTTACTGATGAGCAGTTCTTC. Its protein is CAMAQVTDEQFF.

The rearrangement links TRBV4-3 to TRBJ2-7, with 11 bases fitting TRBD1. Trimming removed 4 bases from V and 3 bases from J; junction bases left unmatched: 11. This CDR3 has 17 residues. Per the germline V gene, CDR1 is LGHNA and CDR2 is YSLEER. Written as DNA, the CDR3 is TGCGCCAGCAGCCCTTACATGGCCGGGACAGGGGGCTACGAGCAGTACTTC. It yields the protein CASSPYMAGTGGYEQYF.

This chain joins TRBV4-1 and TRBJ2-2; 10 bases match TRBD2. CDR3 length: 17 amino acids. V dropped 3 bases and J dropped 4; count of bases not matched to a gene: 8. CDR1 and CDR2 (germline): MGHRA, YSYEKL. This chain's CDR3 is CASSQRTSGIFTGELFF. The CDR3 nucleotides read TGCGCCAGCAGCCAGCGTACTAGCGGGATCTTCACCGGGGAGCTGTTTTTT.

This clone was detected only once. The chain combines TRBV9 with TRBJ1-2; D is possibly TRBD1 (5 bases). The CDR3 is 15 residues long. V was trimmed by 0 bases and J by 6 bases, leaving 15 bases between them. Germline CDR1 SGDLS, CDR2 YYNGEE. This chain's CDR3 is CASSVDDRPYHGYTF. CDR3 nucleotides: TGTGCCAGCAGCGTAGATGACAGACCCTATCATGGCTACACCTTC.

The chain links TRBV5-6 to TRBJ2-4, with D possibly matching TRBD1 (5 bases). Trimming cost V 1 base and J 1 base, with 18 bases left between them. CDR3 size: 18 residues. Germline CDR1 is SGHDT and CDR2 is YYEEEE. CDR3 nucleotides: TGTGCCAGCAGCTTGAATCCCTTTCAGGGATCCGCCAAAAACATTCAGTACTTC. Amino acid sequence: CASSLNPFQGSAKNIQYF.

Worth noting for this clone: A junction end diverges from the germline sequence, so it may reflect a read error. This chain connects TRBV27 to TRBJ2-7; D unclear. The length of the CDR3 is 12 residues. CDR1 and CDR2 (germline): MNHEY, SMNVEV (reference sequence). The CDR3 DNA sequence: TGTGCCAGCAGTTTGTTTGGCCTGGAGTGGGACTTC. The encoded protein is CASSLFGLEWDF.

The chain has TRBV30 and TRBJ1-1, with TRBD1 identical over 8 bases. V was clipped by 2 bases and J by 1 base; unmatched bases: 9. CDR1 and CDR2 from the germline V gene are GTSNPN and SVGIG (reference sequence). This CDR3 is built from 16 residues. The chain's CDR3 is CAWSSRTGKGNTEAFF. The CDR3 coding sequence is TGTGCCTGGAGTAGCAGGACAGGGAAGGGGAACACTGAAGCTTTCTTT.

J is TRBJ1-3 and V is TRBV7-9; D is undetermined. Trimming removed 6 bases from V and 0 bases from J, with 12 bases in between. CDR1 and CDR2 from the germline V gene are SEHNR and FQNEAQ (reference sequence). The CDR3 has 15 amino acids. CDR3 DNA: TGTGCCAGCAGTTTCCGAGACAACTCTGGAAACACCATATATTTT. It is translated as CASSFRDNSGNTIYF.

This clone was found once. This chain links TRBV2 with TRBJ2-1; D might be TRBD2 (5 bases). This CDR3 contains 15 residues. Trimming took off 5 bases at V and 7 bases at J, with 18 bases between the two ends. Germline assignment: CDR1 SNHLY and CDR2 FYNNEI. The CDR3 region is CASSQTGDKGNEQFF. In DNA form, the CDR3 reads TGTGCCAGCAGTCAAACCGGGGATAAAGGGAATGAGCAGTTCTTC. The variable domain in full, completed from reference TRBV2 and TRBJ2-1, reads EPEVTQTPSHQVTQMGQEVILRCVPISNHLYFYWYRQILGQKVEFLVSFYNNEISEKSEIFDDQFSVERPDGSNFTLKIRSTKLEDSAMYFCASSQTGDKGNEQFFGPGTRLTVL.